The 21 T cell receptor beta chains reported below all come from one sample, sequenced in a study of OX40 agonist ivuxolimab in advanced cancers. Libraries were prepared by immunoSEQ multiplex PCR; TCRdb keeps only in-frame clonotypes and omits some of them. The sample records 44,000 or so clones, around 90% being singletons. The starting material was CD4+ or CD8+ T cells sorted from blood, obtained in a trial of the OX40 agonist ivuxolimab. These receptors all stem from an adult with an advanced solid tumor such as melanoma, head and neck, liver or kidney cancer.

J is TRBJ2-7 and V is TRBV9, with D perhaps given as TRBD1 or TRBD2 (5 bases each). The CDR3 contains 15 residues. Deletions cut 0 bases from V and 6 bases from J, with 16 bases between. CDR1 and CDR2 (germline): SGDLS, YYNGEE. The CDR3: CASSVGGTDSGEQYF. CDR3 bases: TGTGCCAGCAGCGTAGGAGGGACCGATAGTGGCGAGCAGTACTTC.

V is TRBV5-1 and J is TRBJ2-5; TRBD1 matches 7 bases. Germline V lookup: CDR1 SGHRS, CDR2 YFSETQ. With V trimmed by 4 bases and J by 4 bases, 4 bases remained unmatched. The CDR3 sequence is 13 residues long. This CDR3 is CASSVRGRETQYF. CDR3 bases: TGCGCCAGCAGCGTTAGGGGGCGAGAGACCCAGTACTTC.

In DNA, the CDR3 is TGTGCCAGCAGTCGTAACGAGGTCGAGGAGCAGTTCTTC. Its translation: CASSRNEVEEQFF. The chain combines TRBV7-6 with TRBJ2-1; no definite D call. Trimming removed 6 bases at V and 10 bases at J, with 16 bases between. The CDR3 contains 13 residues. CDR1 SGHVS and CDR2 FNYEAQ come from the germline V gene. Full variable domain (remainder filled in from reference TRBV7-6 and TRBJ2-1): GAGVSQSPRYKVTKRGQDVALRCDPISGHVSLYWYRQALGQGPEFLTYFNYEAQQDKSGLPNDRFSAERPEGSISTLTIQRTEQRDSAMYRCASSRNEVEEQFFGPGTRLTVL.

The chain combines TRBV4-1 with TRBJ2-7, with unresolved D. The CDR3 totals 12 residues. CDR1 is MGHRA and CDR2 is YSYEKL in the germline V gene. The germline V and J ends were trimmed by 3 bases and 6 bases, with 9 bases remaining between them. CDR3 in DNA: TGCGCCAGCAGCCATCCCGGTGGCGAGCAGTACTTC. Amino acid sequence: CASSHPGGEQYF.

The chain recombines TRBV6-6 with TRBJ2-1; D not certain. Germline V gene data show CDR1 as MNHNY and CDR2 as SVGAGI (reference sequence). V shed 8 bases and J shed 3 bases, with 17 bases lying between them. The CDR3 consists of 15 residues. The CDR3 DNA reads as TGTGCCAGCCAAGGTGGCCCGGGTGGCTACAATGAGCAGTTCTTC. It yields the protein CASQGGPGGYNEQFF.

The chain joins TRBV19 to TRBJ2-3; possible D gene TRBD1, 6 bases. V was cut by 3 bases and J by 1 base, with 11 bases left in between. This CDR3 is 15 amino acids long. Per germline, CDR1 LNHDA and CDR2 SQIVND (reference sequence). The CDR3 spells CASSIGSGGTDTQYF. In DNA, the CDR3 is TGTGCCAGTAGTATTGGGTCAGGGGGCACAGATACGCAGTATTTT.

The chain links TRBV7-9 to TRBJ2-7, with 7 bases identical to TRBD1. The CDR3 length is 16 residues. CDR1 is SEHNR and CDR2 is FQNEAQ in the germline V gene (reference sequence). V trimming: 5 bases; J trimming: 4 bases; junction bases outside the gene matches: 14. CDR3 nucleotides: TGTGCCAGCAGCGCGGTCTACTACAGGGGCGGGTACGAGCAGTACTTC. This codes for CASSAVYYRGGYEQYF.

The CDR3 region has the DNA TGTGCCATCAGCGACCCAGTGGGGGAAAGCTACACCTTC. This translates into CAISDPVGESYTF. The rearrangement links TRBV10-3 to TRBJ1-2; a possible D gene is TRBD1 (5 bases). This CDR3 is 13 amino acids long. V lost 6 bases, J lost 9 bases, and 17 bases lay in between. Germline V lookup: CDR1 ENHRY, CDR2 SYGVKD.

The V call is TRBV7-2, the J call TRBJ1-1; tentative D call: TRBD1 (6 bases). Deletions cut 9 bases from V and 0 bases from J, with 11 bases between. The germline V gene has CDR1 SGHTA and CDR2 FQGNSA. The CDR3 length is 13 residues. The CDR3 is CASRGGMNTEAFF. CDR3 DNA: TGTGCCAGTAGAGGGGGAATGAACACTGAAGCTTTCTTT.

The chain links TRBV5-1 to TRBJ2-1, with 7 positions matching TRBD1. J gave up 2 bases and V 1 base, and 0 bases lay outside the gene matches. The CDR3 length is 14 residues. The germline gives CDR1 SGHRS, CDR2 YFSETQ. For the CDR3, the DNA is TGCGCCAGCAGCTTGACAGGGGCCTACAATGAGCAGTTCTTC. It translates to CASSLTGAYNEQFF.

The J gene is TRBJ1-5, the V gene TRBV27, with no clear D. Trimming took off 4 bases at V and 10 bases at J, with 11 bases between the two ends. This CDR3 spans 12 amino acids. Germline V CDR1 and CDR2: MNHEY, SMNVEV (reference sequence). This CDR3 is CASSSLLGPQHF. In DNA, the CDR3 is TGTGCCAGCAGTTCCCTCCTGGGACCCCAGCATTTT.

The rearrangement joins TRBV2 to TRBJ1-2; D not certain. V was cut by 6 bases and J by 4 bases, with 15 bases left in between. This CDR3 spans 14 amino acids. The germline gives CDR1 SNHLY, CDR2 FYNNEI. The CDR3 region has the DNA TGTGCCAGCAGGGACCGTGGGGTTGGCTATGGCTACACCTTC. Amino acid sequence: CASRDRGVGYGYTF. Based on the CDR3 plus reference TRBV2 and TRBJ1-2, the full variable domain is EPEVTQTPSHQVTQMGQEVILRCVPISNHLYFYWYRQILGQKVEFLVSFYNNEISEKSEIFDDQFSVERPDGSNFTLKIRSTKLEDSAMYFCASRDRGVGYGYTFGSGTRLTVV.

The gene calls are TRBV27 and TRBJ1-1; D is perhaps TRBD1 (5 bases). Germline V gene data show CDR1 as MNHEY and CDR2 as SMNVEV (reference sequence). The V and J ends lost 3 bases and 4 bases respectively, with 12 bases between them. This CDR3 is built from 14 residues. The CDR3 nucleotides read TGTGCCAGCAGTTTCGGTCAGGGAACCACTGAAGCTTTCTTT. It translates to CASSFGQGTTEAFF.

The chain employs TRBV7-6 and TRBJ2-2; TRBD1 is a possible D gene (5 bases). CDR3 length: 12 amino acids. Germline loops: CDR1 SGHVS, CDR2 FNYEAQ. Trimming stripped 6 bases from V and 5 bases from J, with 7 bases between. The CDR3 nucleotides read TGTGCCAGCAGAGGGGTTACCGGGGAGCTGTTTTTT. It is translated as CASRGVTGELFF.

The J gene is TRBJ2-7, the V gene TRBV27; the D gene is possibly TRBD1 (5 bases). The CDR3 extends over 12 amino acids. Trimming took 6 bases from V and 4 from J, leaving 10 bases between them. Germline loops: CDR1 MNHEY, CDR2 SMNVEV (reference sequence). CDR3 nucleotides: TGTGCCAGCAGCTCAGGGATTTACGAGCAGTACTTC. Protein product: CASSSGIYEQYF.

The table lists this clone with a count of one. CDR3 in amino acids: CASSQGLAGGPYEQYF. The CDR3 region has the DNA TGTGCCAGCAGTCAGGGGCTAGCGGGAGGGCCCTACGAGCAGTACTTC. The chain employs TRBV28 and TRBJ2-7; 12 bases are shared with TRBD2. Germline CDR1 reads MDHEN; CDR2 reads SYDVKM. The CDR3 extends over 16 amino acids. With 5 bases clipped from V and 2 bases from J, the junction kept 7 bases outside the gene matches.

V usage is TRBV30 and J usage is TRBJ2-3; D is ambiguous. This CDR3 spans 14 amino acids. V lost 0 bases and J lost 5, with 12 bases in between. Germline lookup yields CDR1 GTSNPN and CDR2 SVGIG (reference sequence). The CDR3 sequence is CAWSVLAGGDTQYF. The DNA for the CDR3 is TGTGCCTGGAGTGTATTGGCCGGCGGAGATACGCAGTATTTT.

The chain joins TRBV27 to TRBJ2-1; 9 bases fit TRBD2. Germline CDR1 and CDR2: MNHEY and SMNVEV (reference sequence). This CDR3 is 15 amino acids long. V lost 3 bases and J lost 7; bases outside the gene matches: 7. DNA for the CDR3: TGTGCCAGCAGTTTCTTAGCGGGAGCCCGGAATGAGCAGTTCTTC. Residues: CASSFLAGARNEQFF.

This clone has just one count. The chain carries TRBV12-5 and TRBJ1-1, with D perhaps TRBD1 (5 bases). The CDR3 is 13 amino acids. Germline CDR1 reads LGHNT; CDR2 reads FRNRAP. V lost 7 bases to trimming and J lost 3 bases, with 12 bases between them. In DNA, the CDR3 is TGTGCTAGTGCCTTGGTGGGGCACACTGAAGCTTTCTTT. Translated, it gives CASALVGHTEAFF.

This chain joins TRBV7-6 and TRBJ2-3; 7 bases match TRBD1. Germline V gene data show CDR1 as SGHVS and CDR2 as FNYEAQ. Trimming at V came to 5 bases and at J to 4 bases, leaving 6 bases not matched to a gene. This CDR3 comprises 14 residues. CDR3 residues: CASSPTGAADTQYF. The CDR3 region has the DNA TGTGCCAGCAGCCCTACAGGGGCGGCAGATACGCAGTATTTT.

V and J are TRBV5-6 and TRBJ1-1, with 7 bases aligning to TRBD1. The J segment lost 0 bases and the V segment lost 3 bases, leaving 5 bases of the junction unmatched. The germline V gene has CDR1 SGHDT and CDR2 YYEEEE. This CDR3 spans 15 amino acids. The CDR3 coding sequence is TGTGCCAGCAGCTGGACAGGAGGGATGAACACTGAAGCTTTCTTT. Its protein product is CASSWTGGMNTEAFF.